The next 27 T cell receptor beta chains were all read from a single sample in a study of shared clonotypes between healthy human individuals. The table came from immunoSEQ multiplex PCR; TCRdb's copy has only in-frame clones and leaves some out. The sample consists of millions of clones, 80% to 95% of them appearing once. Sequencing was done on a sample of naive CD4+ T cells from PBMCs. The subset denotes: CD45RA+ positively selected. All receptors derive from a man aged 18-30 years in good health. Some clones in this sample may be carry-over from other donors' samples.

The chain links TRBV2 to TRBJ2-4; 11 nucleotides match TRBD1. J lost 7 bases, V lost 7 bases, and 9 bases had no gene match. Germline CDR1 SNHLY, CDR2 FYNNEI. This CDR3 has 15 residues. In nucleotides, the CDR3 is TGTGCCAGCACCCAAGGACAGGGGGCTCGGAACATTCAGTACTTC. It is translated as CASTQGQGARNIQYF.

The J gene is TRBJ2-7, the V gene TRBV15, with 7 positions matching TRBD1. The CDR3 length is 17 residues. Germline-derived CDR1 and CDR2 are LNHNV and YYDKDF (reference sequence). The V gene end was trimmed by 0 bases and the J gene end by 2 bases; junction bases not matched to a gene: 10. This CDR3 is CATSRDGRSGQTYEQYF. Written as DNA, the CDR3 is TGTGCCACCAGCAGAGATGGTCGCTCGGGACAGACCTACGAGCAGTACTTC.

About this clone: Other DNA variants within this sample encode the same CDR3. V is TRBV18 and J is TRBJ2-2, with TRBD1 matching 11 bases. The V gene end was trimmed by 1 base and the J gene end by 4 bases; junction bases not matched to a gene: 2. The germline CDR1 and CDR2 sequences are KGHSH and LQKENI. There are 16 residues in the CDR3. CDR3 residues: CASSPRTGGPTGELFF. The CDR3 coding sequence is TGTGCCAGCTCACCACGGACAGGGGGCCCCACCGGGGAGCTGTTTTTT. The whole variable domain, filled in from reference TRBV18 and TRBJ2-2, reads NAGVMQNPRHLVRRRGQEARLRCSPMKGHSHVYWYRQLPEEGLKFMVYLQKENIIDESGMPKERFSAEFPKEGPSILRIQQVVRGDSAAYFCASSPRTGGPTGELFFGEGSRLTVL.

To note about this clone: The sample has other DNA sequences that encode this CDR3 too. The chain links TRBV9 to TRBJ2-1; 15 bases are a match to TRBD2. CDR3 length: 16 amino acids. Germline loops: CDR1 SGDLS, CDR2 YYNGEE. The trim removed 2 bases at V and 7 bases at J, leaving 4 bases unmatched. CDR3 protein: CASSVTGTSGRNEQFF. CDR3 DNA sequence: TGTGCCAGCAGCGTGACCGGGACTAGCGGGAGGAATGAGCAGTTCTTC.

DNA of the CDR3: TGTGCCAGCACACAAACGGGGTCTGGGGCCAACGTCCTGACTTTC. It encodes CASTQTGSGANVLTF. This sequence joins TRBV6-6 and TRBJ2-6; TRBD2 is a possible D gene (5 bases). From germline, CDR1 is MNHNY and CDR2 SVGAGI (reference sequence). Trimming pared 7 bases from V and 1 base from J, leaving 11 bases between. The CDR3 consists of 15 residues.

CDR3: CASSETTGYNTEAFF. In DNA form, the CDR3 reads TGTGCCAGCAGTGAAACGACAGGCTACAACACTGAAGCTTTCTTT. The chain recombines TRBV6-1 with TRBJ1-1, with D possibly being TRBD1 (6 bases). The length of the CDR3 is 15 residues. Trimming removed 2 bases at V and 2 bases at J, with 12 bases between. Looked up from germline, CDR1 is MNHNS and CDR2 is SASEGT.

The chain recombines TRBV14 with TRBJ2-7; D may be TRBD2 (7 bases). Trimming cost V 2 bases and J 7 bases, with 21 bases left between them. In germline, CDR1 is SGHDN, CDR2 FVKESK. CDR3 length: 16 amino acids. The CDR3 region has the DNA TGTGCCAGCAGCCAACCGGGGGGCAGGATGAGTCAAGAGCAGTACTTC. This gives the protein CASSQPGGRMSQEQYF.

V is TRBV13 and J is TRBJ2-7; D call uncertain. The V and J ends lost 5 bases and 0 bases respectively, with 26 bases between them. This CDR3 contains 19 residues. Germline CDR1 PRHDT, CDR2 FYEKMQ (reference sequence). The DNA of the CDR3 is TGTGCCAGCAGCCCCTCTAAGGTTTTACCGGCAACCAGCTCCTACGAGCAGTACTTC. As protein: CASSPSKVLPATSSYEQYF.

The V gene is TRBV5-6, the J gene TRBJ2-2; 7 nucleotides agree with TRBD2. The CDR3 loop spans 17 amino acids. The J segment lost 3 bases and the V segment lost 1 base, leaving 9 bases of the junction unmatched. The germline CDR1 and CDR2 sequences are SGHDT and YYEEEE. The chain's CDR3 is CASSLRWLAAYTGELFF. Written as DNA, the CDR3 is TGTGCCAGCAGCTTGAGGTGGCTAGCGGCCTACACCGGGGAGCTGTTTTTT.

The sample holds one count of this clone. V is TRBV5-1 and J is TRBJ2-5; D may be TRBD1 or TRBD2 (5 bases each). The V end lost 0 bases, the J end lost 5 bases, and 8 bases lay between the germline ends. This CDR3 has 13 amino acids. Germline CDR1 reads SGHRS; CDR2 reads YFSETQ. The DNA of the CDR3 is TGCGCCAGCAGCTTGGGGGACGGCGAGACCCAGTACTTC. It encodes CASSLGDGETQYF. The entire variable domain, with the rest obtained from reference TRBV5-1 and TRBJ2-5, is as follows: KAGVTQTPRYLIKTRGQQVTLSCSPISGHRSVSWYQQTPGQGLQFLFEYFSETQRNKGNFPGRFSGRQFSNSRSEMNVSTLELGDSALYLCASSLGDGETQYFGPGTRLLVL.

CDR3 nucleotide sequence: TGTGCCAGCAGCTTAACTCCCCGGAGTTCCTACGAGCAGTACTTC. This gives the protein CASSLTPRSSYEQYF. V is TRBV5-6 and J is TRBJ2-7; D call uncertain. This CDR3 region has 15 residues. Deletions cut 2 bases from V and 1 base from J, with 13 bases between. Germline CDR1 and CDR2: SGHDT and YYEEEE.

For this clone: The same CDR3 also results from other DNA sequences found in this sample. The chain has TRBV2 and TRBJ2-1; 10 bases map to TRBD2. The CDR3 loop spans 15 amino acids. CDR1 SNHLY and CDR2 FYNNEI come from the germline V gene. V lost 7 bases to trimming and J lost 2 bases; unmatched junction nucleotides: 5. The CDR3 sequence: CASTRLAGAYNEQFF. The DNA for the CDR3 is TGTGCCAGCACCCGACTAGCGGGTGCCTACAATGAGCAGTTCTTC.

The chain links TRBV29-1 to TRBJ2-3; D is unresolved. CDR1 is SQVTM and CDR2 is ANQGSEA in the germline V gene. The CDR3 is 15 amino acids. V lost 7 bases, J lost 5 bases, and 22 bases lay in between. The CDR3 sequence is CSATLRISSGDTQYF. For the CDR3, the DNA is TGCAGCGCCACCCTGCGAATCTCGAGTGGAGATACGCAGTATTTT.

The chain links TRBV5-4 to TRBJ2-2, with 8 bases that match TRBD1. The CDR3 covers 16 residues. The germline V gene has CDR1 SGHNT and CDR2 YYREEE (reference sequence). Trimming took 0 bases from V and 5 from J; bases not matched to a gene: 6. CDR3 sequence: CASSLESGGLTGELFF. The DNA of the CDR3 is TGTGCCAGCAGCTTGGAGTCAGGGGGCCTTACCGGGGAGCTGTTTTTT.

The V call is TRBV6-1, the J call TRBJ2-7; no clear D. Between the trimmed V and J ends, which lost 4 bases and 2 bases, there was a span of 9 bases. The CDR3 covers 13 residues. CDR1 and CDR2 from the germline V gene are MNHNS and SASEGT. The CDR3 here is CASSAGSTYEQYF. The CDR3 DNA follows: TGTGCCAGCAGTGCCGGGTCTACCTACGAGCAGTACTTC.

V is TRBV6-5 and J is TRBJ1-1, with D possibly TRBD1 on 6 matching bases. Germline lookup yields CDR1 MNHEY and CDR2 SVGAGI. V lost 5 bases and J lost 5, with 18 bases in between. This CDR3 is 15 amino acids long. The CDR3: CASSRSRGPGTEAFF. In DNA, the CDR3 is TGTGCCAGCAGTAGATCTCGGGGGCCTGGGACTGAAGCTTTCTTT.

The V gene is TRBV21-1, the J gene TRBJ1-1; the D call TRBD1 from the table was never checked on the DNA. TRBV21-1 is designated a pseudogene. The CDR3 is made up of 11 amino acids. The CDR3 sequence is CASSKGPGAFF. Written as DNA, the CDR3 is TGTGCCAGCAGCAAAGGCCCAGGAGCTTTCTTT.

The chain employs TRBV2 and TRBJ2-5; D gene uncertain. V lost 1 base to trimming and J lost 5 bases, with 8 bases between them. CDR3 length equals 13 residues. Germline assignment: CDR1 SNHLY and CDR2 FYNNEI. Here the CDR3 reads CASSEEGMETQYF. The CDR3 DNA follows: TGTGCCAGCAGTGAAGAGGGTATGGAGACCCAGTACTTC.

The rearrangement joins TRBV11-2 to TRBJ2-7; no firm D call. The germline V gene has CDR1 SGHAT and CDR2 FQNNGV. The CDR3 is 14 residues long. V gave up 0 bases and J gave up 2 bases, with 8 bases separating them. The CDR3 region has the DNA TGTGCCAGCAGCTTAGAATCAGTCGCCTACGAGCAGTACTTC. It encodes CASSLESVAYEQYF.

The chain links TRBV30 to TRBJ2-4, with 7 nucleotides matching TRBD1. This CDR3 contains 16 residues. The junction had 17 bases not matched to a gene; V was cut back by 3 bases and J by 9 bases. Germline V lookup: CDR1 GTSNPN, CDR2 SVGIG (reference sequence). The CDR3 is CAWSPQGLAYLGIQYF. The CDR3 DNA sequence: TGTGCCTGGAGCCCACAGGGGTTGGCCTACCTCGGCATTCAGTACTTC. Looking up the rest from reference TRBV30 and TRBJ2-4 gives the full variable domain: SQTIHQWPATLVQPVGSPLSLECTVEGTSNPNLYWYRQAAGRGLQLLFYSVGIGQISSEVPQNLSASRPQDRQFILSSKKLLLSDSGFYLCAWSPQGLAYLGIQYFGAGTRLSVL.

The chain employs TRBV5-4 and TRBJ2-7, with D maybe TRBD2 (6 bases). The V end lost 6 bases, the J end lost 3 bases, and 19 bases lay between the germline ends. The germline gives CDR1 SGHNT, CDR2 YYREEE (reference sequence). This CDR3 is 15 amino acids long. The CDR3 region is CASTQDAGMSYEQYF. The CDR3 region has the DNA TGTGCCAGCACCCAGGACGCGGGGATGAGCTACGAGCAGTACTTC.

This clone appeared once. V gene TRBV7-6 combines with J gene TRBJ2-1, with a weak D call TRBD2 (5 bases). Trimming took off 1 base at V and 2 bases at J, with 15 bases between the two ends. Germline values: CDR1 SGHVS, CDR2 FNYEAQ. The CDR3 has 17 amino acids. The CDR3 bases are TGTGCCAGCAGCTTAGTCTTCGGGGAGATGCCCTACAATGAGCAGTTCTTC. Protein: CASSLVFGEMPYNEQFF.

As for this clone: This CDR3 is also generated by other DNA sequences in the sample. The chain employs TRBV28 and TRBJ1-5; D is uncertain. This CDR3 is 12 amino acids long. V shed 3 bases and J shed 5 bases, with 5 bases lying between them. CDR1 and CDR2 (germline): MDHEN, SYDVKM. The CDR3 DNA follows: TGTGCCAGCAGTTTGAAGGATCAGCCCCAGCATTTT. Translating gives CASSLKDQPQHF.

J is TRBJ2-7 and V is TRBV10-1; D might be TRBD2 (6 bases). V was clipped by 6 bases and J by 4 bases, with 16 bases between them. Germline V gene sequence: CDR1 WNHNN, CDR2 SYGVQD (reference sequence). CDR3 length: 14 residues. CDR3 region: CASRMGLGSYEQYF. In DNA, the CDR3 is TGCGCCAGCAGGATGGGACTGGGGTCTTACGAGCAGTACTTC.

The chain carries TRBV19 and TRBJ1-5, with D tentatively TRBD1 (6 bases). Germline V gene lookup returns CDR1 LNHDA and CDR2 SQIVND (reference sequence). V gave up 6 bases and J gave up 7 bases, with 13 bases separating them. CDR3 size: 13 residues. The CDR3 coding sequence is TGTGCCAGTAGCCACGGGGGGCAACAGCCCCAGCATTTT. Amino acid sequence: CASSHGGQQPQHF.

The J gene is TRBJ2-7, the V gene TRBV5-1; 8 bases align to TRBD2. V was pared by 0 bases and J by 2 bases, with 7 bases of the junction left unmatched. Germline V CDR1 and CDR2: SGHRS, YFSETQ. The CDR3 has 16 residues. This CDR3 reads CASSLAPSGLTYEQYF. The DNA of the CDR3 is TGCGCCAGCAGCTTGGCCCCTAGCGGGCTGACCTACGAGCAGTACTTC.

The chain recombines TRBV5-6 with TRBJ2-1, with TRBD2 matching over 7 bases. CDR3 size: 15 residues. Germline V gene sequence: CDR1 SGHDT, CDR2 YYEEEE. Trimming cost V 7 bases and J 0 bases; bases outside gene matches: 7. CDR3 loop: CASAVREDSYNEQFF. CDR3 coding DNA: TGTGCCAGCGCTGTCCGGGAGGACTCCTACAATGAGCAGTTCTTC.